These T cell receptor beta chains were read from a single sample in a study of blood T cell repertoires in COVID-19. Here immunoSEQ multiplex PCR was the method, and the copy in TCRdb shows in-frame clones only, minus some. The sample contains some 21,000 clones, about nine tenths of which appear only once. The sequenced material came from peripheral blood. These receptors all come from a woman of 80 years or more with active or convalescent COVID-19. Both conserved end residues are part of each CDR3. The D gene is left open where the match is weak. Not all rows give a size; the values are once, few, many and, for expanded clones, a class.

CDR3 DNA	CDR3 protein	V gene	J gene	clone size	CDR3 length	D gene
TGTGCCAGCAGCTTACGGGACACTCTACCGAACACTGAAGCTTTCTTT	CASSLRDTLPNTEAFF	TRBV7-2	TRBJ1-1	-	16	-
TGTGCCAGCAGCTTACATGACAAATCCTACGAGCAGTACTTC	CASSLHDKSYEQYF	TRBV5-6	TRBJ2-7	-	14	-
TGTGCCAGCATACCGGGACAGGGTATCGGGGAGCTGTTTTTT	CASIPGQGIGELFF	TRBV28	TRBJ2-2	once	14	TRBD1
TGTGCCTGGAGGTTATCAGGGGCGCGCACCGGGGAGCTGTTTTTT	CAWRLSGARTGELFF	TRBV30	TRBJ2-2	-	15	-
TGTGCCAGCAGCCAAGGAGGGGGCGGCTACACCTTC	CASSQGGGGYTF	TRBV3-1/TRBV3-2	TRBJ1-2	-	12	TRBD1
TGTGCCAGCAGCTTGATTCTTTCGGGTGTTGAAGCTTTCTTT	CASSLILSGVEAFF	TRBV5-5	TRBJ1-1	-	14	-
TGTGCCAGCAGTACCGGCTTGGACAGGGCGGGGGAGACCCAGTACTTC	CASSTGLDRAGETQYF	TRBV2	TRBJ2-5	-	16	TRBD1
TGTGCCAGCAGCCAAGAGGCAGGGGCGAAAAATGGCTACACCTTC	CASSQEAGAKNGYTF	TRBV4-2	TRBJ1-2	-	15	-
TGTGCCAGCAGCGCGACAGGGCTGGGTTCACCCCTCCACTTT	CASSATGLGSPLHF	TRBV9	TRBJ1-6	-	14	TRBD1
TGTGCCAGCAGCTTAGCCTCGACAGGGGTCGAAAAACTGTTTTTT	CASSLASTGVEKLFF	TRBV11-3	TRBJ1-4	-	15	TRBD1
TGTGCAAACCTACCGGGTCTCACTAATGAGCAGTTCTTC	CANLPGLTNEQFF	TRBV21-1	TRBJ2-1	-	13	-